This T cell receptor beta chain originates from a study of cytomegalovirus exposure and HLA in healthy donors. Overall study results and limits: About 180 TCR beta chains were listed as cytomegalovirus-associated. A later analysis by the authors found several of the most significant clusters apparently linked to common viral pathogens. Published work reported that the classifier diagnosed cytomegalovirus status with high specificity and sensitivity. In a later analysis, at a false discovery rate of 0.05, roughly 16,000 TCR beta sequences matched HLA alleles.

The PCR employed 60 Vbeta primers together with 13 Jbeta primers. Data came from immunoSEQ multiplex PCR; TCRdb stores just in-frame clones and leaves some out. The data contain roughly 150,000 clones, 85% of them singletons. On this clone itself: Antigen: not known.

Germline CDR1 reads SGHTA; CDR2 reads FQGNSA. This CDR3 is built from 15 residues. With 4 bases clipped from V and 2 bases from J, the junction kept 3 bases outside the gene matches. The sequenced sample consisted of PBMCs. This TCR came from a man aged 25 to 40 in good health and CMV-seropositive. V is TRBV7-2 and J is TRBJ2-1; TRBD2 matches 9 bases. CDR3 region: CASSSGLATYNEQFF. The CDR3 DNA reads as TGTGCCAGCAGCTCGGGACTAGCCACCTACAATGAGCAGTTCTTC. Variable domain in full (rest from reference TRBV7-2 and TRBJ2-1): GAGVSQSPSNKVTEKGKDVELRCDPISGHTALYWYRQSLGQGLEFLIYFQGNSAPDKSGLPSDRFSAERTGGSVSTLTIQRTQQEDSAVYLCASSSGLATYNEQFFGPGTRLTVL.